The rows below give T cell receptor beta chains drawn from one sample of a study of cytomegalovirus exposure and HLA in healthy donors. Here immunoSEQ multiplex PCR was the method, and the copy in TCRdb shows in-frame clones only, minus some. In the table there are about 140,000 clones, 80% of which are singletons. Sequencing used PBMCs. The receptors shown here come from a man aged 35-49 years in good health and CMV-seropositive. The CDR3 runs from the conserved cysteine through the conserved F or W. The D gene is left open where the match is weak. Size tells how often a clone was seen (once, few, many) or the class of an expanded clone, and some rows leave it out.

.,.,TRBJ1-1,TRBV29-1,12,CSGQGLNTEAFF,TGCAGCGGGCAGGGTTTAAACACTGAAGCTTTCTTT
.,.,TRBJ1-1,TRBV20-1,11,CSASRFEGAFF,TGCAGTGCTAGTCGGTTCGAGGGAGCTTTCTTT
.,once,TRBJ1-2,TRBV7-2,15,CASSRDRTMAYGYTF,TGTGCCAGCAGTCGCGACAGGACCATGGCCTATGGCTACACCTTC
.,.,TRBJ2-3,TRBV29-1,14,CSVATGSGADTQYF,TGCAGCGTGGCCACAGGGTCCGGAGCAGATACGCAGTATTTT
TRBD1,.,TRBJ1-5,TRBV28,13,CASLTGANQPQHF,TGTGCCAGCCTTACAGGGGCTAATCAGCCCCAGCATTTT
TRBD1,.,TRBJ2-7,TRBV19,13,CASSPGTDYEQYF,TGTGCCAGTAGCCCCGGGACAGACTACGAGCAGTACTTC
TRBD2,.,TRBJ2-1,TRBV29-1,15,CSVERPGRGGTEQFF,TGCAGCGTTGAACGCCCCGGGCGGGGGGGTACGGAGCAGTTCTTC
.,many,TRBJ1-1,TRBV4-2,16,CASSPRTTGLNTEAFF,TGTGCCAGCAGCCCACGAACCACAGGGTTGAACACTGAAGCTTTCTTT
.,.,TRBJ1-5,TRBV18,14,CASSPQFGSQPQHF,TGTGCCAGCTCACCACAATTTGGGAGTCAGCCCCAGCATTTT
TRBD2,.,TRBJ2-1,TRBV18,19,CASSPLAGTSGRVRDEQFF,TGTGCCAGCTCACCATTGGCCGGGACTAGCGGGAGGGTACGCGATGAGCAGTTCTTC
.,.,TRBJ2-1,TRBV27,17,CASSPYLVGRIYNEQFF,TGTGCCAGCAGTCCGTATTTGGTGGGCAGAATCTACAATGAGCAGTTCTTC
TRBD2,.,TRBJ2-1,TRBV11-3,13,CASSEPGGYEQFF,TGTGCCAGCAGCGAACCGGGGGGATATGAGCAGTTCTTC
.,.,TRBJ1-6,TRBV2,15,CASTQASTGGSPLHF,TGTGCCAGCACTCAGGCCAGCACGGGAGGGTCACCCCTCCACTTT
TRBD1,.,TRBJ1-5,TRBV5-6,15,CASSPTGEGNQPQHF,TGTGCCAGCAGCCCGACAGGGGAGGGCAATCAGCCCCAGCATTTT
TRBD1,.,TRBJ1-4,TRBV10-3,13,CAIRPDRNEKLFF,TGTGCCATCAGACCGGACAGGAATGAAAAACTGTTTTTT
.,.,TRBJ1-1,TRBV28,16,CASSTRDQGRDTEAFF,TGTGCCAGCAGTACGCGAGACCAGGGTCGGGACACTGAAGCTTTCTTT
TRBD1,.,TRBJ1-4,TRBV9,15,CASSSPTGPDEKLFF,TGTGCCAGCAGCTCCCCGACAGGGCCGGATGAAAAACTGTTTTTT
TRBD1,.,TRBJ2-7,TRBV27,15,CASSSTGTGGYEQYF,TGTGCCAGCAGTTCGACCGGGACAGGGGGATACGAGCAGTACTTC
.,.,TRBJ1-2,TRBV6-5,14,CASSRGGQIYGYTF,TGTGCCAGCAGTCGAGGCGGCCAGATCTATGGCTACACCTTC
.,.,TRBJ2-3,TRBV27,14,CASSLYPRTDTQYF,TGTGCCAGCAGTTTATATCCCAGGACAGATACGCAGTATTTT
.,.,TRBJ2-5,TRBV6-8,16,CASSYSFLGCQETQYF,TGTGCCAGCAGTTACTCCTTTCTCGGTTGTCAAGAGACCCAGTACTTC
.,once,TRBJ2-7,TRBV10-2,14,CASTDGTGGYEQYF,TGCGCCAGCACTGACGGGACTGGGGGCTACGAGCAGTACTTC
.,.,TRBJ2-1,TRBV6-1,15,CASSEAGGLYNEQFF,TGTGCCAGCAGTGAAGCGGGGGGGCTCTACAATGAGCAGTTCTTC
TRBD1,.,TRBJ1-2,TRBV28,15,CASSSGTGLIYGYTF,TGTGCCAGCAGTTCCGGGACAGGTCTTATCTATGGCTACACCTTC
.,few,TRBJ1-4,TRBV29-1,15,CSVEDQAGLGEKLFF,TGCAGCGTTGAAGATCAGGCAGGGTTGGGAGAAAAACTGTTTTTT
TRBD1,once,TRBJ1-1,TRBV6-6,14,CASGDRGTNTEAFF,TGTGCCAGCGGGGACAGGGGTACGAACACTGAAGCTTTCTTT
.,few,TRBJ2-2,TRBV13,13,CASSLALAGELFF,TGTGCCAGCAGCTTAGCCCTAGCCGGGGAGCTGTTTTTT
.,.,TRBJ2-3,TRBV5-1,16,CASSSPDRMSTDTQYF,TGCGCCAGCAGTTCCCCGGACAGAATGTCCACAGATACGCAGTATTTT
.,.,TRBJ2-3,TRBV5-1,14,CASSHTPITDTQYF,TGCGCCAGCAGCCATACTCCGATCACAGATACGCAGTATTTT
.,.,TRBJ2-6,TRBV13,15,CASSLGASGANVLTF,TGTGCCAGCAGCTTAGGAGCCTCTGGGGCCAACGTCCTGACTTTC
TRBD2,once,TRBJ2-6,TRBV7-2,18,CASSLTSGPLSGANVLTF,TGTGCCAGCAGCCTGACTAGCGGGCCGCTCTCTGGGGCCAACGTCCTGACTTTC
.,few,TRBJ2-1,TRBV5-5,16,CASSSVASLRVDEQFF,TGTGCCAGCAGCTCCGTCGCCTCCCTGCGGGTCGATGAGCAGTTCTTC
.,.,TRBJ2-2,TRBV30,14,CAWSVALRGGELFF,TGTGCCTGGAGTGTAGCGTTGAGGGGGGGGGAGCTGTTTTTT
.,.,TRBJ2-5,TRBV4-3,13,CASSQDLWETQYF,TGCGCCAGCAGCCAAGATCTATGGGAGACCCAGTACTTC
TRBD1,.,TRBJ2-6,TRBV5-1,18,CASSLVTGGVWGANVLTF,TGCGCCAGCAGCTTGGTGACAGGGGGCGTGTGGGGGGCCAACGTCCTGACTTTC
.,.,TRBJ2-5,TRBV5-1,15,CASSFGGIGLETQYF,TGCGCCAGCAGCTTTGGCGGGATCGGGTTAGAGACCCAGTACTTC
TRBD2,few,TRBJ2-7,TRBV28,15,CASSLILANSYEQYF,TGTGCCAGCAGCCTCATACTAGCGAACTCCTACGAGCAGTACTTC
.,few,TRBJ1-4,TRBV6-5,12,CASSRQGEKLFF,TGTGCCAGCAGCCGCCAGGGAGAAAAACTGTTTTTT
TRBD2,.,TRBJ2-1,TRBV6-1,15,CASSGTSGGAVEQFF,TGTGCCAGCAGTGGGACTAGCGGGGGGGCCGTTGAGCAGTTCTTC
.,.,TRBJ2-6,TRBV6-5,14,CASRQASGANVLTF,TGTGCCAGCAGACAGGCCTCTGGGGCCAACGTCCTGACTTTC
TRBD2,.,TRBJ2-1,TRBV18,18,CASQGLAGGTTSYNEQFF,TGTGCCAGCCAGGGACTAGCGGGAGGTACCACCTCCTACAATGAGCAGTTCTTC
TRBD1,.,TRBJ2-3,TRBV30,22,CAWSVLGPVSGTGKRSTDTQYF,TGTGCCTGGAGTGTACTGGGACCCGTTTCCGGGACAGGGAAGAGGAGCACAGATACGCAGTATTTT
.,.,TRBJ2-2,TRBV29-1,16,CSVPGFGLANTGELFF,TGCAGCGTGCCAGGGTTTGGTCTCGCGAACACCGGGGAGCTGTTTTTT
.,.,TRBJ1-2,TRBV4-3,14,CASSQDFENYGYTF,TGCGCCAGCAGCCAAGATTTCGAGAACTATGGCTACACCTTC
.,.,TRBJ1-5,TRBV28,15,CASSFGGARNQPQHF,TGTGCCAGCAGTTTTGGCGGGGCCCGAAATCAGCCCCAGCATTTT
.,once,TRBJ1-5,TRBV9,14,CASSVGGRGQPQHF,TGTGCCAGCAGCGTAGGGGGGCGCGGACAGCCCCAGCATTTT
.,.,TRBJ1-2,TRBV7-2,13,CASSYSQLYGYTF,TGTGCCAGCAGCTACAGTCAACTCTATGGCTACACCTTC
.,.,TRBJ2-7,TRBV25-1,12,CASSDQGREQYF,TGTGCCAGCAGTGATCAAGGGAGGGAGCAGTACTTC
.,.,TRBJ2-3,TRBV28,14,CASSNRRNTDTQYF,TGTGCCAGCAGTAATAGGAGAAACACAGATACGCAGTATTTT
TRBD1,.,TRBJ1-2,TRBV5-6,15,CASSYRDRGFYGYTF,TGTGCCAGCAGCTATCGGGACAGGGGATTCTATGGCTACACCTTC
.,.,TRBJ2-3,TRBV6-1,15,CASSVRQLVTDTQYF,TGTGCCAGCAGTGTAAGACAGTTAGTCACAGATACGCAGTATTTT
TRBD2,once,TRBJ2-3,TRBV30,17,CAWGTSGRAPGRDTQYF,TGTGCCTGGGGGACTAGCGGGAGGGCCCCCGGAAGAGATACGCAGTATTTT
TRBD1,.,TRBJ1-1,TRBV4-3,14,CASSQEPGTGEAFF,TGCGCCAGCAGCCAAGAGCCGGGGACAGGGGAAGCTTTCTTT